The text below deals with one T cell receptor (beta chain). The target of this receptor is not known. No clone much larger than this one lies a single base away; base qualities are absent. The data are from a study of blood T cell repertoires in COVID-19 (dated by TCRdb to about 2020). Context from the whole study: Samples covering the acute and convalescent phases of COVID-19 were provided by collaborators in the United States, Italy and Spain. The sample metadata nearly always contained a de-identified subject ID, COVID-19 status, age in years and sex. The samples were drawn from the first 160 participants of the ongoing ImmuneRACE study and from roughly 1,300 subjects provided by 6 global collaborators. The repertoires were released in a freely available public database meant as a resource for research on the immune response to SARS-CoV-2. The material from the prospective study consisted of cDNA or gDNA derived from T cells, B-cell-depleted T cells, or PBMCs. The dataset comprised deeply sampled blood TCRbeta repertoires from subjects exposed to, actively infected with, or recovered from COVID-19. Where available, HLA class I and class II types were obtained from metadata supplied by the sample provider rather than from assay-based typing. Study-wide findings and limitations: The amount of clinical and demographic metadata varied by source and participant and was provided uncurated.

One collaborating source in Seattle enrolled patients during active infection and followed them longitudinally through the course of disease. The collaborating institutions used their own protocols to collect whole blood in K2EDTA tubes. For TCRbeta analysis, collaborators shipped samples as frozen whole blood, isolated PBMCs, or DNA extracted from either of those sample types. The immunoSEQ Assay, a bias-controlled multiplex PCR, was used to amplify TCRbeta CDR3 regions from genomic DNA. Under the source paper's analysis protocol: The number of nucleated cells in each sample was estimated from the amplification of reference gene primers within the assay. Sequence reads were collapsed and filtered to measure the absolute abundance of every unique TCRbeta CDR3 rearrangement. Productive Simpson clonality was computed per sample as the square root of Simpson's diversity index over productive rearrangements. The table was pulled from immuneACCESS by TCRdb, which kept in-frame rearrangements only. Such tables lose some clones; where checked, under half of the loss comes from unresolved V genes, and the rest has no known cause. The V and J calls and the clone size are those of that table, but D and trimming were determined from the DNA. Present in this sample are roughly 50,000 clones, approximately 85% of which were seen just once. The ten largest clones represent over 25% of the sample.

What was sequenced was peripheral blood. The receptor was isolated from a woman older than 75 with COVID-19, enrolled during active disease.

Here the CDR3 is given as CAITNPTGGTPAFF. Read as DNA, the sequence is TGTGCCATCACCAACCCAACAGGGGGCACCCCAGCTTTCTTT. Recombination linked TRBV10-3 to TRBJ1-1, and TRBD1 matches 9 of the central bases. The CDR3 spans 14 residues, from the cysteine through the phenylalanine. Only the CDR3 DNA stays, 42 bases, in frame from base 1. According to the germline V gene, CDR1 reads ENHRY and CDR2 reads SYGVKD. V and J are trimmed by 7 bases and 10 bases, and the gene matches miss 13 bases of the junction.